This T cell receptor (beta chain) was identified in a study of T-cell memory formation after mild COVID-19. The CDR3 extends over 13 amino acids. With 8 bases removed from V and 4 bases from J, the gap between germline ends came to 14 bases. From germline, CDR1 is MNHEY and CDR2 SMNVEV (reference sequence). TCRdb analysed the 5' RACE reads with MiXCR anew, one entry per CDR3 protein. The repertoire includes 340,000 or so distinct CDR3 sequences, 13% of them detected once, and roughly 23% sits in the top ten. The genes are TRBV27 and TRBJ1-1; maybe TRBD1 (6 bases). This sequence originates from a man between 18 and 35 years old who had mild COVID-19 (a few samples of this study predate the infection). Cell type and time point are not known. What was sequenced was PBMCs or a T cell subset sorted from them (not recorded which). The CDR3 sequence is CASRKGHTTEAFF. The CDR3 bases are TGTGCCAGCCGGAAGGGACACACCACTGAAGCTTTCTTT.